These 21 T cell receptor beta chains share one sample of origin, sequenced in a study of identical twins. TCRdb re-derived calls from the 5' RACE reads in MiXCR, one entry per CDR3 protein. Of 400,000 to 550,000 distinct CDR3 sequences in the sample, approximately 22% were seen once. This sample also belongs to another study, concerning T cells expressing NK-cell markers.

The sample was CD4+ T cells sorted from blood. The receptors shown here come from a woman aged 18-29 years in good health.

The rearrangement uses TRBV12-3 or TRBV12-4 and TRBJ1-1, with TRBD1 as a possible D gene (6 bases). V lost 2 bases, J lost 3 bases, and 13 bases lay in between. The CDR3 spans 15 residues. The CDR3 DNA reads TGTGCCAGCAGTTTACAGGGGCCAATGGACACTGAAGCTTTCTTT. Its translation is CASSLQGPMDTEAFF.

This clonotype has more than one count but fewer than ten. V gene TRBV7-2 combines with J gene TRBJ2-4, with D hard to call. The CDR3 has 12 amino acids. CDR1 is SGHTA and CDR2 is FQGNSA in the germline V gene. The germline V and J ends were trimmed by 3 bases and 9 bases, with 9 bases remaining between them. CDR3 nucleotides: TGTGCCAGCAGCTTCGACAACGGCATTCAGTACTTC. The encoded protein is CASSFDNGIQYF.

V gene TRBV20-1 combines with J gene TRBJ2-5; D is possibly TRBD2 (5 bases). The germline CDR1 and CDR2 sequences are DFQATT and SNEGSKA (reference sequence). The CDR3 has 15 residues. V was clipped by 3 bases and J by 2 bases, with 16 bases between them. The CDR3 coding sequence is TGCAGTGCTAGGGCCCTTGGACGGGGACAAGAGACCCAGTACTTC. Translation gives CSARALGRGQETQYF.

This clonotype has more than one count but fewer than ten. The chain joins TRBV7-6 to TRBJ2-5, with TRBD2 as a possible D gene (5 bases). This CDR3 has 14 residues. The V gene lost 1 base and the J gene lost 5 bases, with 11 bases spanning the gap. Germline values: CDR1 SGHVS, CDR2 FNYEAQ. CDR3 in DNA: TGTGCCAGCAGCTTAGTTGCTAGCACGGAGACCCAGTACTTC. Translation: CASSLVASTETQYF.

A few counts support this clonotype. This chain links TRBV7-9 with TRBJ2-3; 8 positions agree with TRBD2. The germline CDR1 and CDR2 sequences are SEHNR and FQNEAQ (reference sequence). Losses at the gene ends were 5 bases for V and 1 base for J; bases not matched to a gene: 11. CDR3 length equals 17 residues. CDR3 DNA: TGTGCCAGCAGCCCGACCGGACTAGCTAGGGGCACAGATACGCAGTATTTT. Translation gives CASSPTGLARGTDTQYF.

This clonotype was picked up a small number of times. The chain couples TRBV5-1 to TRBJ2-3, with 10 bases fitting TRBD2. J gave up 6 bases and V 4 bases, and 5 bases lay outside the gene matches. Looked up from germline, CDR1 is SGHRS and CDR2 is YFSETQ. The CDR3 covers 14 residues. The CDR3 protein is CASSLAGVPDTQYF. As DNA, the CDR3 is TGCGCCAGCAGCCTAGCGGGAGTTCCGGATACGCAGTATTTT.

This chain links TRBV20-1 with TRBJ2-1, with 8 positions matching TRBD2. The trim removed 3 bases at V and 2 bases at J, leaving 6 bases unmatched. From germline, CDR1 is DFQATT and CDR2 SNEGSKA (reference sequence). This CDR3 comprises 15 residues. The CDR3 DNA is TGCAGTGCTAGGGGAAGAGCGGGGGCCTACAATGAGCAGTTCTTC. It yields the protein CSARGRAGAYNEQFF.

In DNA, the CDR3 is TGTGCCAGCAGCGCCCAGGGGACCCAGTACTTC. It translates to CASSAQGTQYF. The chain recombines TRBV2 with TRBJ2-5, with a possible D match to TRBD1 (5 bases). The germline gives CDR1 SNHLY, CDR2 FYNNEI. V lost 6 bases and J lost 7, with 9 bases in between. The CDR3 has 11 residues.

This clonotype appeared a few times. The V gene is TRBV7-3, the J gene TRBJ1-2; D is unresolved. This CDR3 is 13 amino acids long. The germline V and J ends were trimmed by 5 bases and 4 bases, with 11 bases remaining between them. Germline V gene lookup returns CDR1 SGHTA and CDR2 FQGTGA. The CDR3 region has the DNA TGTGCCAGCAGCCCCCGTGACGTCTATGGCTACACCTTC. Protein sequence: CASSPRDVYGYTF.

This clonotype was detected only a few times. The J gene is TRBJ2-1, the V gene TRBV6-1; D not resolved. The CDR3 is 13 residues long. V was pared by 8 bases and J by 3 bases, with 11 bases between. Germline CDR1 and CDR2: MNHNS and SASEGT. The CDR3 DNA reads TGTGCCAGCGGAGATGTCTTCTACAATGAGCAGTTCTTC. Translated: CASGDVFYNEQFF.

The V and J genes are TRBV7-8 and TRBJ1-1, with D unclear. CDR1 SGHVS and CDR2 FQNEAQ come from the germline V gene. This CDR3 is 13 amino acids long. The ends were cut back, 3 bases at V and 4 bases at J, with 9 bases in the middle. CDR3 sequence reads: CASSFTDGTEAFF. Written as DNA, the CDR3 is TGTGCCAGCAGCTTTACAGACGGCACTGAAGCTTTCTTT.

The table lists this clonotype with a few counts. The CDR3 DNA sequence: TGTGCCAGCAGCTTGGGGGTAAGGACTGAAGCTTTCTTT. Its translation is CASSLGVRTEAFF. The chain couples TRBV7-3 to TRBJ1-1; D possibly corresponds to TRBD1 (5 bases). V lost 3 bases and J 5 bases, leaving 10 bases between the germline ends. Germline V gene lookup returns CDR1 SGHTA and CDR2 FQGTGA. This CDR3 is 13 amino acids long.

The chain links TRBV7-9 to TRBJ2-1; 8 bases fit TRBD1. V dropped 5 bases and J dropped 5; count of bases not matched to a gene: 8. Germline CDR1 SEHNR, CDR2 FQNEAQ (reference sequence). The CDR3 contains 15 residues. The CDR3 reads CASSTRTGFNNEQFF. CDR3 nucleotides: TGTGCCAGCAGCACCCGGACAGGGTTTAACAATGAGCAGTTCTTC.

This clonotype was seen only a few times. V is TRBV10-3 and J is TRBJ2-3; D perhaps matches TRBD2 (6 bases). V gave up 8 bases and J gave up 4 bases, with 13 bases separating them. The germline V gene encodes CDR1 ENHRY and CDR2 SYGVKD. The CDR3 totals 13 residues. The CDR3 DNA reads TGTGCCATCGTCGCAGCGGGTTCAGATACGCAGTATTTT. As protein: CAIVAAGSDTQYF.

A word on this clonotype: The junction differs from germline at one of its ends, possibly a read error. This CDR3 reads CASSLASGKGNEQLF. The CDR3 coding sequence is TGTGCCAGCAGCTTAGCTAGCGGGAAGGGCAATGAGCAGTTATTC. The chain joins TRBV7-9 to TRBJ2-1, with 8 bases matching TRBD2. Germline V CDR1 and CDR2: SEHNR, FQNEAQ (reference sequence). This CDR3 is 15 amino acids long.

J is TRBJ1-5 and V is TRBV18; possible D gene TRBD1, 5 bases. In germline, CDR1 is KGHSH, CDR2 LQKENI. The V end was cut by 6 bases, the J end by 2 bases, with 11 bases between. This CDR3 is 14 amino acids long. DNA of the CDR3: TGTGCCAGCTCTCAGGGACCGGGCAATCAGCCCCAGCATTTT. Translating it yields CASSQGPGNQPQHF.

This clonotype appeared a few times. J is TRBJ2-3 and V is TRBV20-1, with 13 bases matching TRBD2. This CDR3 has 16 residues. CDR1 is DFQATT and CDR2 is SNEGSKA in the germline V gene (reference sequence). V lost 5 bases and J lost 5; bases outside the gene matches: 10. CDR3 in amino acids: CSAPRLAGGHGDTQYF. DNA of the CDR3: TGCAGTGCTCCCCGACTAGCGGGGGGCCACGGAGATACGCAGTATTTT.

A few counts support this clonotype. This sequence joins TRBV10-3 and TRBJ1-1; TRBD1 agrees at 8 bases. Trimming at V came to 7 bases and at J to 6 bases, leaving 7 bases not matched to a gene. Germline CDR1 and CDR2: ENHRY and SYGVKD. The length of the CDR3 is 13 residues. CDR3 sequence: CAITQGEASEAFF. CDR3 sequence (DNA): TGTGCCATCACACAGGGGGAAGCGTCTGAAGCTTTCTTT.

In its sample, this clonotype was seen a few times. The rearrangement uses TRBV28 and TRBJ2-7; possible D gene TRBD2, 6 bases. V lost 7 bases to trimming and J lost 6 bases, with 22 bases between them. The germline CDR1 and CDR2 sequences are MDHEN and SYDVKM. The CDR3 is 15 amino acids. The CDR3 is CASTPGDGRVSEQYF. Here the CDR3 DNA reads TGTGCCAGCACCCCGGGAGACGGCAGGGTGTCCGAGCAGTACTTC.

V usage is TRBV20-1 and J usage is TRBJ2-6, with D possibly called TRBD1 or TRBD2 (6 bases each). With 0 bases removed from V and 4 bases from J, the gap between germline ends came to 10 bases. The CDR3 spans 15 residues. From germline, CDR1 is DFQATT and CDR2 SNEGSKA (reference sequence). The CDR3 loop reads CSARDPGAGANVLTF. CDR3 nucleotide sequence: TGCAGTGCTAGAGATCCGGGGGCCGGGGCCAACGTCCTGACTTTC.

This clonotype occurred a few times. The V and J genes are TRBV20-1 and TRBJ1-4; D possibly corresponds to TRBD1 (5 bases). The V and J ends lost 0 bases and 8 bases respectively, with 10 bases between them. Looked up from germline, CDR1 is DFQATT and CDR2 is SNEGSKA (reference sequence). The CDR3 length is 13 residues. The CDR3: CSARDRRGEKLFF. The CDR3, as DNA: TGCAGTGCTAGAGATCGGCGGGGGGAAAAACTGTTTTTT.